This is a list of T cell receptor beta chains from one sample in a study of blood T cell repertoires in COVID-19. TCRdb's copy holds only in-frame clones and misses some; the assay was immunoSEQ multiplex PCR. The sample records roughly 18,000 clones, under 90% being singletons. Material for sequencing was peripheral blood. The source of these receptors is an elderly man with acute or convalescent COVID-19. Each CDR3 is given with its conserved first and last residue. A D gene is named only where the DNA matches it firmly. The size field is filled for only some rows; it gives once, few, many or a size class.

v_call	d_call	j_call	clone_size	cdr3_nt	cdr3_aa
TRBV3-1/TRBV3-2	-	TRBJ1-2	-	TGTGCCAGCAGCCAAGATGGTCGGGATGGCTACACCTTC	CASSQDGRDGYTF
TRBV7-2	TRBD1	TRBJ1-2	-	TGTGCCAGCAGTGACAGGGGGTTTTATGGCTACACCTTC	CASSDRGFYGYTF
TRBV7-2	-	TRBJ2-5	-	TGTGCCAGCAGCTTAGCAGTCAGAGAGACCCAGTACTTC	CASSLAVRETQYF
TRBV19	TRBD1	TRBJ2-1	-	TGTGCCAGTAGTATTGAGGGGGCCAATGAGCAGTTCTTC	CASSIEGANEQFF
TRBV5-4	-	TRBJ1-1	few	TGTGCCAGCAGCTTACCGCGTGACACTGAAGCTTTCTTT	CASSLPRDTEAFF
TRBV5-5	TRBD2	TRBJ2-5	-	TGTGCCAGCAGCTTGACTCCTAGCGGTTTTGAGACCCAGTACTTC	CASSLTPSGFETQYF
TRBV3-1/TRBV3-2	TRBD1	TRBJ1-6	-	TGTGCCAGCAGCCAAGGAGAGGGGGCTGGGTTTGGTTCACCCCTCCACTTT	CASSQGEGAGFGSPLHF
TRBV21-1	-	TRBJ1-5	once	TGTGCCAGCAGCAAAGAAGGGACACCCTTTAATCAGCCCCAGCATTTT	CASSKEGTPFNQPQHF
TRBV6-5	TRBD1	TRBJ1-5	-	TGTGCCAGCAGCGCCACAGGGGGCAATCAGCCCCAGCATTTT	CASSATGGNQPQHF
TRBV6-1	TRBD1	TRBJ1-5	-	TGTGCCAGCAGTGATACAGGGGGGCAGCCCCAGCATTTT	CASSDTGGQPQHF
TRBV7-2	-	TRBJ2-3	-	TGTGCCAGCAGCTTATTGGCCGGGGGGCAAGGCTCAACAGATACGCAGTATTTT	CASSLLAGGQGSTDTQYF
TRBV29-1	-	TRBJ1-2	-	TGCAGCGTTGAAGACTATACAGTAGACTATGGCTACACCTTC	CSVEDYTVDYGYTF
TRBV19	-	TRBJ1-5	-	TGTGCCAGTAGTGAGCAGGGTGGGGGGAGCAATCAGCCCCAGCATTTT	CASSEQGGGSNQPQHF
TRBV5-1	-	TRBJ2-5	-	TGCGCCAGCAGCTTGTTGGGGCAGGGGATCCAAGAGACCCAGTACTTC	CASSLLGQGIQETQYF
TRBV4-3	-	TRBJ1-1	-	TGCGCCAGCAGCCAACTGACAGGGAACACTGAAGCTTTCTTT	CASSQLTGNTEAFF
TRBV29-1	TRBD1	TRBJ2-7	-	TGCAGCGTCCGGACAGGGGACGAGCAGTACTTC	CSVRTGDEQYF
TRBV4-1	TRBD1	TRBJ1-5	once	TGCGCCAGCAGCCAAGGTAGGCCCGGACAGGGTCGGAGTCAGCCCCAGCATTTT	CASSQGRPGQGRSQPQHF
TRBV27	TRBD2	TRBJ2-1	-	TGTGCCAGCAGTTTATCAGGCGGGGGAAAGATCTGGTTCTTC	CASSLSGGGKIWFF
TRBV7-3	TRBD2	TRBJ2-3	large	TGTGCCAGCAGACTCACTAGCGGGGGAACAGATACGCAGTATTTT	CASRLTSGGTDTQYF
TRBV19	TRBD1	TRBJ2-1	-	TGTGCCAGTAGTATCGTGGGACAGGGGGCGAATGAGCAGTTCTTC	CASSIVGQGANEQFF
TRBV18	-	TRBJ1-2	-	TGTGCCAGCTCAGCTAATCGGGCTAACTATGGCTACACCTTC	CASSANRANYGYTF
TRBV2	TRBD2	TRBJ2-1	-	TGTGCCAGCAGGGTGAGACTAGCGGGGGGGAATGAGCAGTTCTTC	CASRVRLAGGNEQFF
TRBV3-1/TRBV3-2	-	TRBJ1-2	-	TGTGCCAGCAGCCAGAACAGGGAGGGTGGCTACACCTTC	CASSQNREGGYTF
TRBV27	-	TRBJ2-7	-	TGTGCCAGCAGTCTCACCAGGGGCCAGGCATACGAGCAGTACTTC	CASSLTRGQAYEQYF
TRBV4-1	TRBD2	TRBJ2-1	-	TGCGCCACCGCTAAAGGTAGCGGGGACTACAATGAGCAGTTCTTC	CATAKGSGDYNEQFF
TRBV12-3/TRBV12-4	-	TRBJ1-1	-	TGTGCCAGCAGTTTAAACGGGGGCACTGAAGCTTTCTTT	CASSLNGGTEAFF
TRBV6-5	TRBD2	TRBJ2-2	-	TGTGCCCGCAGGGCGGGGGGGCATGGCGGGGAGCTGTTTTTT	CARRAGGHGGELFF
TRBV19	-	TRBJ2-7	-	TGTGCCAGTAGGTCAGCCTACGAGCAGTACTTC	CASRSAYEQYF
TRBV12-3/TRBV12-4	-	TRBJ1-5	-	TGTGCCAGCAGTTTGTCAGCGCGCGGGCCCCAGCATTTT	CASSLSARGPQHF
TRBV5-6	-	TRBJ2-5	-	TGTGCCAGCAGCTTGTTAATAGATGGGCTTTCACAAGAGACCCAGTACTTC	CASSLLIDGLSQETQYF
TRBV5-4	TRBD1	TRBJ2-5	-	TGTGCCAGCAGCTCGAGACAGGGGCCTGAGACCCAGTACTTC	CASSSRQGPETQYF
TRBV5-1	TRBD1	TRBJ1-2	once	TGCGCCAGCACCCCGGGACAGGGGGATTTCTATGGCTACACCTTC	CASTPGQGDFYGYTF
TRBV5-1	-	TRBJ2-2	-	TGCGCCAGCAGCTACGGGACACCGAGGGGGACCGGGGAGCTGTTTTTT	CASSYGTPRGTGELFF
TRBV7-6	TRBD1	TRBJ2-2	-	TGTGCCAGCAGCTTAGGACAGGGCCGGAAGGCCGGGGAGCTGTTTTTT	CASSLGQGRKAGELFF
TRBV9	-	TRBJ1-4	-	TGTGCCAGCAGCCCCGACAGCCTTAATGAAAAACTGTTTTTT	CASSPDSLNEKLFF
TRBV9	-	TRBJ2-2	-	TGTGCCAGCAGCGAGTACAAAGCGAACACCGGGGAGCTGTTTTTT	CASSEYKANTGELFF
TRBV7-2	TRBD2	TRBJ2-1	-	TGTGCCAGCAGCTTTCCAGCATACGGGGGGAGCTCCTACAATGAGCAGTTCTTC	CASSFPAYGGSSYNEQFF
TRBV5-4	-	TRBJ2-7	-	TGTGCCAGCAGCCTCGGGGGACTGGCAGCCTACGAGCAGTACTTC	CASSLGGLAAYEQYF
TRBV7-2	-	TRBJ2-5	-	TGTGCCAGCAGCTTTAGCGTCCAAGAGACCCAGTACTTC	CASSFSVQETQYF
TRBV7-6	-	TRBJ2-7	-	TGTGCCAGCAGCTCACGCTACTCCTACGAGCAGTACTTC	CASSSRYSYEQYF
TRBV7-9	-	TRBJ1-1	-	TGTGCCAGCAGCTTGGACTCCTCCATGAACACTGAAGCTTTCTTT	CASSLDSSMNTEAFF
TRBV7-8	-	TRBJ2-3	few	TGTGCCAGCAAGGAATTTCCGGGAGGCACAGATACGCAGTATTTT	CASKEFPGGTDTQYF
TRBV11-2	-	TRBJ1-3	-	TGTGCCAGCAGCTCCGTTAGCTCTGGAAACACCATATATTTT	CASSSVSSGNTIYF
TRBV6-5	-	TRBJ2-2	-	TGTGCCAGCAGTTACTTAAAGACAGGGAACACCGGGGAGCTGTTTTTT	CASSYLKTGNTGELFF
TRBV2	TRBD1	TRBJ2-2	few	TGTGCCAGCAGGGGGGACAGGGGTACGACTGGGGAGCTGTTTTTT	CASRGDRGTTGELFF
TRBV7-2	-	TRBJ1-1	-	TGTGCCAGCAGCTTAATCGTCTCGGGCGGGGGCACTGAAGCTTTCTTT	CASSLIVSGGGTEAFF